A selection of T cell receptor beta chains follows, all from one sample in a study of CDR3 diversity in severe acne. TCRdb recomputed calls from the PCR reads with MiXCR, one row per CDR3 protein. The sample includes 79,000 or so distinct CDR3 sequences, approximately 49% seen only once; the top ten take roughly 12%. What was sequenced was blood. The receptors were sampled from a male donor with severe acne vulgaris. Both conserved end residues are part of each CDR3. The D gene is left open where the match is weak. Clone size is not always given. Where it is, it says once, few, many or a class for expanded clones.

J | size | V | D | DNA | CDR3
TRBJ2-3 | many | TRBV6-6 | - | TGTGCCAGCAGCCTTCTTTTGTCAGATACGCAGTATTTT | CASSLLLSDTQYF
TRBJ2-3 | - | TRBV6-4 | TRBD1 | TGTGCCAGCAGTGACCGCACAGGGGACACAGATACGCAGTATTTT | CASSDRTGDTDTQYF
TRBJ2-7 | - | TRBV6-6 | - | TGTGCCAGCAGTTACCCCGACGGTTCGGGCGAGCAGTACTTC | CASSYPDGSGEQYF
TRBJ2-7 | many | TRBV7-7 | TRBD2 | TGTGCTAGCAGCTTAGCGGGGGGCGACGAGCAGTACTTC | CASSLAGGDEQYF
TRBJ1-2 | - | TRBV10-3 | - | TGTGCCATCAAAGACAGGAATGGCGGCTACACCTTC | CAIKDRNGGYTF
TRBJ1-5 | many | TRBV29-1 | TRBD1 | TGCAGCGTTTCAACCGGGACAGGGAGTCAGCCCCAGCATTTT | CSVSTGTGSQPQHF
TRBJ2-7 | - | TRBV15 | TRBD1 | TGTGCCACCAGCAGCCCGGGACAGGGGTCCTACGAGCAGTACTTC | CATSSPGQGSYEQYF
TRBJ2-7 | many | TRBV9 | TRBD2 | TGTGCCAGCAGCGTAGACGGCGGGGGGCTCTACGAGCAGTACTTC | CASSVDGGGLYEQYF
TRBJ2-7 | - | TRBV7-9 | - | TGTGCCAGCAGTGATGGGGATTCCCCCCCCGAGCAGTACTTC | CASSDGDSPPEQYF
TRBJ2-1 | many | TRBV24-1 | TRBD2 | TGTGCCACCAGTGACACAACTGGGGGGGTGTGGGATGAGCAGTTCTTC | CATSDTTGGVWDEQFF
TRBJ2-2 | few | TRBV7-3 | TRBD1 | TGTGCCAGCAGCCTCGGGACAGGGGGGGTCGGGGAGCTGTTTTTT | CASSLGTGGVGELFF
TRBJ2-7 | - | TRBV6-2/TRBV6-3 | TRBD2 | TGTGCCAGCAGTTCCATACCCTCGCGGGAGGGTTCCTACGAGCAGTACTTC | CASSSIPSREGSYEQYF
TRBJ2-6 | - | TRBV9 | - | TGTGCCAGCAGCGCGTTACAGGGATCTGGGGCCAACGTCCTGACTTTC | CASSALQGSGANVLTF
TRBJ1-5 | - | TRBV25-1 | - | TGTGCCAGCTCCTCGGGAAGCAATCAGCCCCAGCATTTT | CASSSGSNQPQHF
TRBJ2-7 | - | TRBV5-5 | TRBD2 | TGTGCCAGCAGCTTGGCCTCCGGGGTCGGCCTAGCGGGAAGCTCCTACGAGCAGTACTTC | CASSLASGVGLAGSSYEQYF
TRBJ2-7 | - | TRBV7-9 | TRBD2 | TGTGCCAGCGCCGCGGGAGGTTCCTACGAGCAGTACTTC | CASAAGGSYEQYF
TRBJ2-1 | - | TRBV7-2 | TRBD2 | TGTGCCAGCAGCGGGGGACTAGCGGACTCCTACAATGAGCAGTTCTTC | CASSGGLADSYNEQFF
TRBJ2-3 | once | TRBV6-4 | TRBD2 | TGTGCCAGCAGTGACACTAGCGGGAGACCCGGGACAGATACGCAGTATTTT | CASSDTSGRPGTDTQYF
TRBJ1-3 | - | TRBV18 | - | TGTGCCAGCTCACGCGACCCGGTCCTCCCTGGAAACACCACATATTTT | CASSRDPVLPGNTTYF
TRBJ1-1 | few | TRBV13 | - | TGTGCCAGCAGCTTCGGGGTGCTGAACACTGAAGCTTTCTTT | CASSFGVLNTEAFF
TRBJ2-2 | - | TRBV5-6 | TRBD1 | TGTGCCAGCACCTCAGGGGGCACCGGGGAGCTGTTTTTT | CASTSGGTGELFF
TRBJ2-5 | - | TRBV29-1 | - | TGCAGCGTTGGGTTGGATATCCAAGAGACCCAGTACTTC | CSVGLDIQETQYF
TRBJ2-1 | many | TRBV24-1 | - | TGTGCCACCAGTGGTTCTGGGATCTCCTACAATGAGCAGTTCTTC | CATSGSGISYNEQFF
TRBJ2-3 | many | TRBV6-1 | TRBD2 | TGTGCCAGCCAGGGACTAGCGGACACAGATACGCAGTATTTT | CASQGLADTDTQYF
TRBJ1-1 | - | TRBV11-3 | - | TGTGCCAGCAGCTATGACGGGGGATTTGAAGCTTTCTTT | CASSYDGGFEAFF
TRBJ2-3 | - | TRBV7-9 | - | TGTGCCAGCAGCTGGGAGCTGGCCGGCACAGATACGCAGTATTTT | CASSWELAGTDTQYF
TRBJ2-7 | many | TRBV19 | - | TGTGCCAGTAGTATTACAGGGCTTGGCGAGCAGTACTTC | CASSITGLGEQYF
TRBJ1-5 | - | TRBV20-1 | - | TGCAGTGCTAGAGACTGGCAACAGTATCAGCCCCAGCATTTT | CSARDWQQYQPQHF
TRBJ1-1 | once | TRBV29-1 | TRBD1 | TGCAGCGTTGAGAGCTTTGGGACAGGGTCTACTGAAGCTTTCTTT | CSVESFGTGSTEAFF
TRBJ1-1 | - | TRBV2 | TRBD1 | TGTGCCTGCAGCGACAGGGGGACTGAAGCTTTCTTT | CACSDRGTEAFF
TRBJ2-1 | - | TRBV24-1 | TRBD2 | TGTGCCACCAGTGAAATGGGACTAGCGGGAGGGTTCTACAATGAGCAGTTCTTC | CATSEMGLAGGFYNEQFF
TRBJ2-2 | once | TRBV25-1 | TRBD1 | TGTGCCAGCAGTGAAAGGGGGGCAGGGGGCTCGAACACCGGGGAGCTGTTTTTT | CASSERGAGGSNTGELFF
TRBJ1-5 | - | TRBV12-5 | - | TGTGCTAGTGGTTCGGCAGGTGGTCAGCCCCAGCATTTT | CASGSAGGQPQHF
TRBJ2-7 | - | TRBV20-1 | TRBD1 | TGCAGTGCTAGGCCGGGACAGGACCCCTCCTACGAGCAGTACTTC | CSARPGQDPSYEQYF
TRBJ2-7 | - | TRBV9 | TRBD1 | TGTGCCGGCGGGACAGGGGGCACCTACGAGCAGTACTTC | CAGGTGGTYEQYF
TRBJ2-2 | many | TRBV10-3 | - | TGTGCCATCTCGAAAACCACCGGGGAGCTGTTTTTT | CAISKTTGELFF
TRBJ2-7 | - | TRBV6-5 | - | TGTGCCAGCAGTTACGGGGGAACAGGCTCCTACGAGCAGTACTTC | CASSYGGTGSYEQYF
TRBJ1-4 | once | TRBV29-1 | - | TGCAGTGAAGGGGTGAGATCTGAAGAACTGTTTTTT | CSEGVRSEELFF
TRBJ1-3 | - | TRBV6-5 | - | TGTGCCAGCACCATGACTGCCTCTGGAAACACCATATATTTT | CASTMTASGNTIYF
TRBJ1-1 | - | TRBV13 | TRBD1 | TGTGCCAGCAGCGAACAGGGGGCTGGGACTGAAGCTTTCTTT | CASSEQGAGTEAFF
TRBJ1-1 | few | TRBV20-1 | TRBD1 | TGCAGTGCTATCCAGGGGGCTGGCACTGAAGCTTTCTTT | CSAIQGAGTEAFF
TRBJ2-6 | many | TRBV19 | - | TGTGCCAGTAGTATAGTTCCTGGGGCCAACGTCCTGACTTTC | CASSIVPGANVLTF
TRBJ2-4 | few | TRBV20-1 | - | TGCAGTGCTCGTGGATATGGCTACATTCAGTACTTC | CSARGYGYIQYF
TRBJ2-5 | - | TRBV10-3 | TRBD2 | TGTGCCATACAAAGGACTAGCGGGTTTGGGGAGACCCAGTACTTC | CAIQRTSGFGETQYF
TRBJ2-1 | many | TRBV7-3 | TRBD2 | TGTGCCAGCAGCCCCGGGACTAGGGGGACTGAGCAGTTCTTC | CASSPGTRGTEQFF
TRBJ2-5 | many | TRBV5-6 | TRBD2 | TGTGCCAGCAGCTTTACGGGAGGGGAGACCCAGTACTTC | CASSFTGGETQYF
TRBJ2-1 | - | TRBV19 | - | TGTGCCAGTAGTATAGATCGGTGGCCCTCCTACAATGAGCAGTTCTTC | CASSIDRWPSYNEQFF
TRBJ2-2 | many | TRBV5-1 | TRBD1 | TGCGCCAGCAGTGGGACAGCGAACACCGGGGAGCTGTTTTTT | CASSGTANTGELFF
TRBJ2-1 | - | TRBV6-5 | TRBD2 | TGTGCCAGCAGACCCGGGACTAGCGGCAATGAGCAGTTCTTC | CASRPGTSGNEQFF
TRBJ2-7 | - | TRBV25-1 | - | TGTGCCAGCAGTGGGGGGGACGGGGAGTCCTACGAGCAGTACTTC | CASSGGDGESYEQYF
TRBJ2-2 | - | TRBV9 | - | TGTGCCAGCAGCCAAGAAAACAGGGAGAACACCGGGGAGCTGTTTTTT | CASSQENRENTGELFF
TRBJ2-3 | many | TRBV15 | - | TGTGCCACCAGCAGCGGGATAGGGGGCACAGATACGCAGTATTTT | CATSSGIGGTDTQYF
TRBJ2-2 | many | TRBV10-1 | - | TGCGCCAGCAGTGAGTCGATTGCCGGGGAGCTGTTTTTT | CASSESIAGELFF